This TCR beta chain originates from a study of shared clonotypes between healthy human individuals. Whole-study findings and limits: It was expected that sequencing depth would affect clonotype sharing among donors.

The unsorted PBMC replicate PCRs were performed with 300 ng DNA, 25,000 to 30,000 T cell genomes. Measured with immunoSEQ multiplex PCR; TCRdb has only the in-frame clones, and not every one. There are about 490,000 clones in the sample; 70% to 85% occur only once, and roughly 12% lies in the top ten. Germline values: CDR1 PRHDT, CDR2 FYEKMQ (reference sequence). The ends lost 5 bases at V and 4 bases at J; junction bases unmatched: 8. CDR3 length: 18 amino acids. As for this clone: Its matching antigen is unknown.

This receptor was obtained from a woman aged 40 to 50 in good health. Some clones in this sample may be carry-over from other donors' samples. The sequenced material came from PBMCs. The chain uses TRBV13 and TRBJ2-2; 15 nucleotides align to TRBD2. The CDR3 DNA reads as TGTGCCAGCAGCCCGAAGGCGGGACTAGCGGGGGGCACCGGGGAGCTGTTTTTT. It yields the protein CASSPKAGLAGGTGELFF.